These 12 T cell receptor beta chains originate from one sample sequenced in a study of chemoradiotherapy in HPV16-positive cancers. TCRdb's copy holds only in-frame clones and misses some; the assay was immunoSEQ multiplex PCR. The table has more than 6,000 clones, roughly 84% seen once. The input for sequencing was tumor tissue, taken from a patient who underwent chemoradiotherapy. Receptor source: a human donor with HPV-associated anogenital cancer.

The V and J genes are TRBV7-8 and TRBJ2-6; maybe TRBD2 (5 bases). Germline V gene sequence: CDR1 SGHVS, CDR2 FQNEAQ. Trimming pared 1 base from V and 1 base from J, leaving 8 bases between. The CDR3 consists of 16 residues. The CDR3 protein is CASSLGPGSGANVLTF. The CDR3 region has the DNA TGTGCCAGCAGCTTAGGGCCGGGATCTGGGGCCAACGTCCTGACTTTC.

This rearrangement joins TRBV4-1 to TRBJ1-3; no firm D call. Trimming removed 2 bases from V and 0 bases from J, with 8 bases in between. This CDR3 comprises 15 residues. Looked up from germline, CDR1 is MGHRA and CDR2 is YSYEKL. The CDR3 sequence is CASSQTWSSGNTIYF. The CDR3 DNA is TGCGCCAGCAGCCAAACGTGGAGCTCTGGAAACACCATATATTTT.

The V and J genes are TRBV19 and TRBJ1-4; 12 bases are a match to TRBD1. The germline gives CDR1 LNHDA, CDR2 SQIVND (reference sequence). There are 15 residues in the CDR3. V gave up 6 bases and J gave up 10 bases; unmatched junction bases: 9. In DNA, the CDR3 is TGTGCCAGTAGCCTCCGGGACAGGGGGCGCGTAAAACTGTTTTTT. This translates into CASSLRDRGRVKLFF.

The rearrangement joins TRBV7-2 to TRBJ1-5; TRBD1 agrees at 8 bases. Germline V gene sequence: CDR1 SGHTA, CDR2 FQGNSA. The CDR3 extends over 15 amino acids. V dropped 2 bases and J dropped 5; count of bases not matched to a gene: 5. As DNA, the CDR3 is TGTGCCAGCAGCTTAAGGCAGGGGGCGGATCAGCCCCAGCATTTT. This codes for CASSLRQGADQPQHF.

This clone showed up just a few times. The chain carries TRBV5-1 and TRBJ2-1, with 7 bases identical to TRBD2. This CDR3 region has 13 residues. After removal of 0 bases from V and 10 bases from J, the junction contained 4 bases not matched to a gene. Looked up from germline, CDR1 is SGHRS and CDR2 is YFSETQ. The CDR3 coding sequence is TGCGCCAGCAGCTTGGGCCCTAGCGGCGAGCAGTTCTTC. It is translated as CASSLGPSGEQFF.

The chain employs TRBV4-1 and TRBJ2-5, with 11 positions matching TRBD2. V lost 5 bases and J lost 0; bases outside the gene matches: 5. CDR1 is MGHRA and CDR2 is YSYEKL in the germline V gene. This CDR3 region has 16 residues. The CDR3 loop reads CASSDGTSGYQETQYF. The CDR3 DNA is TGCGCCAGCAGCGACGGGACTAGCGGCTACCAAGAGACCCAGTACTTC.

The chain carries TRBV7-2 and TRBJ1-2; 8 nucleotides agree with TRBD1. The CDR3 has 16 residues. J gave up 2 bases and V 4 bases, and 9 bases lay outside the gene matches. The germline CDR1 and CDR2 sequences are SGHTA and FQGNSA. CDR3 protein: CASSSRDRPMNYGYTF. In DNA, the CDR3 is TGTGCCAGCAGCTCCCGGGACAGGCCGATGAACTATGGCTACACCTTC. Drawing the rest from reference TRBV7-2 and TRBJ1-2, the complete variable domain is GAGVSQSPSNKVTEKGKDVELRCDPISGHTALYWYRQSLGQGLEFLIYFQGNSAPDKSGLPSDRFSAERTGGSVSTLTIQRTQQEDSAVYLCASSSRDRPMNYGYTFGSGTRLTVV.

The V and J genes are TRBV9 and TRBJ1-6; D is ambiguous. V was pared by 3 bases and J by 5 bases, with 9 bases between. The CDR3 extends over 14 amino acids. Germline-derived CDR1 and CDR2 are SGDLS and YYNGEE. The chain's CDR3 is CASSGGVNNSPLHF. Written as DNA, the CDR3 is TGTGCCAGCAGCGGCGGGGTTAATAATTCACCCCTCCACTTT.

CDR3 sequence (DNA): TGTGCCAGCAGCCCTCGGGGCTCCATGGGGAACACTGAAGCTTTCTTT. Amino acid sequence: CASSPRGSMGNTEAFF. The chain uses TRBV11-3 and TRBJ1-1; D is possibly TRBD1 (5 bases). Trimming removed 5 bases from V and 1 base from J, with 17 bases in between. The V gene's germline CDR1 is SGHNT and CDR2 YENEEA. The CDR3 contains 16 residues. Based on the CDR3 plus reference TRBV11-3 and TRBJ1-1, the full variable domain is EAGVVQSPRYKIIEKKQPVAFWCNPISGHNTLYWYLQNLGQGPELLIRYENEEAVDDSQLPKDRFSAERLKGVDSTLKIQPAELGDSAVYLCASSPRGSMGNTEAFFGQGTRLTVV.

The J gene is TRBJ2-1, the V gene TRBV7-9; unclear D gene. This CDR3 has 17 residues. The V gene's germline CDR1 is SEHNR and CDR2 FQNEAQ (reference sequence). V lost 7 bases and J 3 bases, leaving 22 bases between the germline ends. The CDR3 DNA sequence: TGTGCCAGCACCCTGTACTCCGGCAGAATTTTCTACAATGAGCAGTTCTTC. Translated, it gives CASTLYSGRIFYNEQFF.

The rearrangement links TRBV5-4 to TRBJ2-5; 12 nucleotides match TRBD2. V gave up 4 bases and J gave up 4 bases; unmatched junction bases: 8. The CDR3 has 16 residues. Germline assignment: CDR1 SGHNT and CDR2 YYREEE (reference sequence). As DNA, the CDR3 is TGTGCCAGCAGCCTCACTAGCGGGGGGTGGGGAGAGACCCAGTACTTC. Translation: CASSLTSGGWGETQYF.

The rearrangement uses TRBV11-2 and TRBJ1-4; no firm D call. The CDR3 has 13 amino acids. V shed 5 bases and J shed 5 bases, with 9 bases lying between them. Germline CDR1 reads SGHAT; CDR2 reads FQNNGV. The CDR3 loop is CASSAQNNEKLFF. CDR3 in DNA: TGTGCCAGCAGCGCACAGAACAATGAAAAACTGTTTTTT.